This T cell receptor beta chain was profiled in a study of T cells in tuberculosis. Looking at the study overall: Sequenced TCRs come from CD1B-GMM tetramer-binding T cells.

After thawing and overnight rest, PBMC were stained with GMM-loaded CD1B tetramer, viability dye and anti-CD3 for sorting. The CD1B tetramers carried C32 glucose monomycolate purified from Rhodococcus equi. From each donor, around 100,000 tetramer-negative cells were sorted. Germline V gives CDR1 SGHKS, CDR2 YYEKEE (reference sequence). V was clipped by 5 bases and J by 6 bases; unmatched bases: 7. The CDR3 runs to 13 residues. No alpha-beta pairing information exists for these sequences. Sequenced by immunoSEQ multiplex PCR; TCRdb stores in-frame clones only, minus some. The sample lists more than 70,000 clones, approximately 90% occurring once.

The receptor comes from an adult woman with latent tuberculosis. The chain couples TRBV5-5 to TRBJ1-2; 7 nucleotides agree with TRBD1. The specimen sequenced was CD1b-GMM tetramer-negative cells sorted from PBMCs. The CDR3 loop is CASRLKGAHGYTF. The CDR3 nucleotides read TGTGCCAGCAGATTGAAGGGGGCGCATGGCTACACCTTC. The full variable domain, rest sourced from reference TRBV5-5 and TRBJ1-2, is DAGVTQSPTHLIKTRGQQVTLRCSPISGHKSVSWYQQVLGQGPQFIFQYYEKEERGRGNFPDRFSARQFPNYSSELNVNALLLGDSALYLCASRLKGAHGYTFGSGTRLTVV.